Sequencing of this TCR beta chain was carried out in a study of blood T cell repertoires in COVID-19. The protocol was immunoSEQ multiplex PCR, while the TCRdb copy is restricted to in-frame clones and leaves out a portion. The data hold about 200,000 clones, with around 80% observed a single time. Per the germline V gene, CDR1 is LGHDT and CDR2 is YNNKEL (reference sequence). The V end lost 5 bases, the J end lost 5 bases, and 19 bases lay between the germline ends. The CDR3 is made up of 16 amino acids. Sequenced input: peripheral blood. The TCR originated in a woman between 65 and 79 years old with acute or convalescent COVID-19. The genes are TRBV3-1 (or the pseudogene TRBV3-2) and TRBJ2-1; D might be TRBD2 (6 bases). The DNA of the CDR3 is TGTGCCAGCAGCTCCCAAAATCGTGGGGGGAACAATGAGCAGTTCTTC. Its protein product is CASSSQNRGGNNEQFF.